The T cell receptor beta chain described here comes from a study of blood T cell repertoires in COVID-19. Study background: T cells, B-cell-depleted T cells, or PBMCs provided the cDNA or gDNA that served as material.

Data came from immunoSEQ multiplex PCR; TCRdb stores just in-frame clones and leaves some out. Of hundreds of thousands of clones in the sample, around 85% were seen once. Cohort allocation depended upon clinical history that participants reported. Sequenced material: PBMCs or T cells enriched from blood (not recorded which). The origin of this receptor is a woman aged 40 to 49 with acute COVID-19.

This chain's CDR3 is CASSFLTDRLKATDTQYF. The DNA for the CDR3 is TGTGCCAGCAGCTTTCTAACCGACAGGCTTAAAGCCACAGATACGCAGTATTTT. The chain recombines TRBV12-1 with TRBJ2-3; TRBD1, the table's D call, lacks a check against the DNA. TRBV12-1 is assigned pseudogene status. This CDR3 region has 18 residues.